This TCR beta chain emerged from a study of T cell responses to AZD1222 COVID-19 vaccine. Study conclusions and caveats: Increases in Spike-specific TCR breadth and depth were seen after two AZD1222 doses. Of spike-specific TCRs, nearly half reportedly target regions left unmutated in variants. Spike-wide vaccine-associated CD4 TCRs dominated at 160-218 and 743-854.

This clone has only one observation. Its target is unknown. Sequencing used immunoSEQ multiplex PCR; TCRdb keeps in-frame clones, though not all of them. The sample consists of 50,000 to 70,000 clones, approximately 85% of them appearing once. This TCR derives from an adult in good health. Sequencing was performed on peripheral blood, taken on day 0 of MenACWY control vaccination.

The CDR3 here is CATSDFSTGGGNEQFF. The CDR3 nucleotides are TGTGCCACCAGTGATTTTTCGACAGGGGGTGGCAATGAGCAGTTCTTC. The genes are TRBV24-1 and TRBJ2-1; TRBD1 matches at 9 bases. Germline V lookup: CDR1 KGHDR, CDR2 SFDVKD. Germline trimming cut 1 base from V and 6 bases from J; bases unmatched to any gene: 6. This CDR3 has 16 residues.